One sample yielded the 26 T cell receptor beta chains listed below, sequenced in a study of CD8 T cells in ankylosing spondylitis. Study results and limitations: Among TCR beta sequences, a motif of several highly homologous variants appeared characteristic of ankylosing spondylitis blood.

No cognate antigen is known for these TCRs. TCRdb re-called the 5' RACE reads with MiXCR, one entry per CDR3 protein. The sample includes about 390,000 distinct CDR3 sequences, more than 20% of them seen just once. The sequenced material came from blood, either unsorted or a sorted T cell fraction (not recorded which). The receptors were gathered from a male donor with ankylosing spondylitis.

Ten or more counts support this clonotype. Here the CDR3 DNA reads TGTGCCAGCAGCTTAGTAGACTACCAAGAGACCCAGTACTTC. Translation gives CASSLVDYQETQYF. The chain is built from TRBV5-6 and TRBJ2-5; no clear D. Germline V gene data show CDR1 as SGHDT and CDR2 as YYEEEE. This CDR3 contains 14 residues. Trimming pared 2 bases from V and 0 bases from J, leaving 8 bases between.

CDR3 amino acids: CASRIRDRGVYEQYF. The CDR3 DNA is TGTGCCAGCAGGATCCGGGACAGGGGAGTCTACGAGCAGTACTTC. The chain is built from TRBV6-2 or TRBV6-3 and TRBJ2-7; 10 bases fit TRBD1. V was pared by 6 bases and J by 3 bases, with 8 bases of the junction left unmatched. This CDR3 has 15 amino acids. CDR1 and CDR2 from the germline V gene are MNHEY and SVGEGT.

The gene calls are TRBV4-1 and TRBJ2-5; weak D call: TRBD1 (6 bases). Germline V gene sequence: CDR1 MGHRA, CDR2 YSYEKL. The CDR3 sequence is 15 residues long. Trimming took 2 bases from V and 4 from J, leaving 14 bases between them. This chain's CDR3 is CASSQPGVARETQYF. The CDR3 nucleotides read TGCGCCAGCAGCCAACCAGGGGTGGCGAGAGAGACCCAGTACTTC.

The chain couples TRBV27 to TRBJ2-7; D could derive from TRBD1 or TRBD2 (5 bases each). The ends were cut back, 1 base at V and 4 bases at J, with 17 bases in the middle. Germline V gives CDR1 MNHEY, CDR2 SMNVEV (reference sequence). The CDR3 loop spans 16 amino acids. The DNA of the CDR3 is TGTGCCAGCAGTTTATTTGGGACCTCAGCGGAGTACGAGCAGTACTTC. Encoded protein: CASSLFGTSAEYEQYF.

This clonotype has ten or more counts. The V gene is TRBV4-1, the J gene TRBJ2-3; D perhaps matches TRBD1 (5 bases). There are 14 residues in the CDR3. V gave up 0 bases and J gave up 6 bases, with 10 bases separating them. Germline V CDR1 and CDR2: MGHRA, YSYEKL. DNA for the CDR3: TGCGCCAGCAGCCAAGAGGCTAGGGGCGATACGCAGTATTTT. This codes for CASSQEARGDTQYF.

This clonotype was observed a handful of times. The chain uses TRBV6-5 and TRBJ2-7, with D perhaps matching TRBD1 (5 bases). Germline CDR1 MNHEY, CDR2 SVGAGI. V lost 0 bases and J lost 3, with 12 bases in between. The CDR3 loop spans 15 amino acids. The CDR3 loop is CASSYSPGLGYEQYF. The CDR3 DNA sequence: TGTGCCAGCAGTTACTCTCCAGGGTTAGGCTACGAGCAGTACTTC.

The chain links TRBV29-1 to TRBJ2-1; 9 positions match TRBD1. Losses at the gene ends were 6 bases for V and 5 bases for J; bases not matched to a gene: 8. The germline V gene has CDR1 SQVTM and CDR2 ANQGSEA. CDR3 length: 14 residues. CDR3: CSVEGGQGDNEQFF. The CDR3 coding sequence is TGCAGCGTCGAGGGGGGACAGGGTGACAATGAGCAGTTCTTC.

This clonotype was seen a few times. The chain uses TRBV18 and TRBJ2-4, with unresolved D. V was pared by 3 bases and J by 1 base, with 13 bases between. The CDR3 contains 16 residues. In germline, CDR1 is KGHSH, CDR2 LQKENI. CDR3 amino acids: CASSPVGVPAKNIQYF. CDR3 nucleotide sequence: TGTGCCAGCTCACCGGTCGGAGTACCGGCCAAAAACATTCAGTACTTC. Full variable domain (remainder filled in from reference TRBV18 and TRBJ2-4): NAGVMQNPRHLVRRRGQEARLRCSPMKGHSHVYWYRQLPEEGLKFMVYLQKENIIDESGMPKERFSAEFPKEGPSILRIQQVVRGDSAAYFCASSPVGVPAKNIQYFGAGTRLSVL.

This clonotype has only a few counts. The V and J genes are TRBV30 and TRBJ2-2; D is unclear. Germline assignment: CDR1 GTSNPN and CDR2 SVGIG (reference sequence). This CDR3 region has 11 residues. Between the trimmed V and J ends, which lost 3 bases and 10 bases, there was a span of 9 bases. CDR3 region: CAWSPRAELFF. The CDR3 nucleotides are TGTGCCTGGAGCCCCCGCGCGGAGCTGTTTTTT.

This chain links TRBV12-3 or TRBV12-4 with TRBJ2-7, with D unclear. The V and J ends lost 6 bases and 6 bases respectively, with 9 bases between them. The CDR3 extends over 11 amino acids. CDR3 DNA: TGTGCCAGCAGCTTGAACGTCGAGCAGTACTTC. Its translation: CASSLNVEQYF.

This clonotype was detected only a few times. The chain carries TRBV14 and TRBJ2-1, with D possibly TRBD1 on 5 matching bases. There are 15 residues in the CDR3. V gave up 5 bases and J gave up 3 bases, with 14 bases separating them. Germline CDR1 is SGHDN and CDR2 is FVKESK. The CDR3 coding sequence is TGTGCCAGCAGCTATGAGACAGAGCTCTACAATGAGCAGTTCTTC. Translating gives CASSYETELYNEQFF.

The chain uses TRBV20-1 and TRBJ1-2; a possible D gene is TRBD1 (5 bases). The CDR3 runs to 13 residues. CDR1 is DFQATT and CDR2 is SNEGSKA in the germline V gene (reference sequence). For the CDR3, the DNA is TGCACCACCGGGGCGGGGTCAGCCTATGGCTACACCTTC. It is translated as CTTGAGSAYGYTF.

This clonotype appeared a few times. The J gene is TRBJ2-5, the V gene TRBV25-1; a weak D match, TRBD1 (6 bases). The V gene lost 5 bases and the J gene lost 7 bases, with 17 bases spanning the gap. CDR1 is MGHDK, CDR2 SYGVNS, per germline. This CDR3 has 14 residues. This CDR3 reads CASSTNRGFGTQYF. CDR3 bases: TGTGCCAGCAGTACAAATAGGGGGTTCGGGACCCAGTACTTC.

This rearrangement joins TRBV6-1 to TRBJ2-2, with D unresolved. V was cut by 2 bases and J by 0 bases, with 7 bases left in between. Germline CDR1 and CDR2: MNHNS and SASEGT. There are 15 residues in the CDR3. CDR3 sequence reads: CASSEIRANTGELFF. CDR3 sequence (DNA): TGTGCCAGCAGTGAAATCCGCGCGAACACCGGGGAGCTGTTTTTT.

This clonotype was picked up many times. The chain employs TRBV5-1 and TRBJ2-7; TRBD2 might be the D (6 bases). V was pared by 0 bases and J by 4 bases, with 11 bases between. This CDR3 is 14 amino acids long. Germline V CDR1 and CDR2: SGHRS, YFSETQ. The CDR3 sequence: CASSLGSGAYEQYF. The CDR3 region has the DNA TGCGCCAGCAGCTTGGGATCGGGAGCATACGAGCAGTACTTC. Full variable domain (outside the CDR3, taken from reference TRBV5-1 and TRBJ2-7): KAGVTQTPRYLIKTRGQQVTLSCSPISGHRSVSWYQQTPGQGLQFLFEYFSETQRNKGNFPGRFSGRQFSNSRSEMNVSTLELGDSALYLCASSLGSGAYEQYFGPGTRLTVT.

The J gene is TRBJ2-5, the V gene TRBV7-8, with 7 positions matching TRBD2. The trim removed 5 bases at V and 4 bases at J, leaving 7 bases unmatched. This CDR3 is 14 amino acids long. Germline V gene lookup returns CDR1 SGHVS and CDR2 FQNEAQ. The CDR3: CASSRVIAGETQYF. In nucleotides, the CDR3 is TGTGCCAGCAGCCGCGTTATAGCGGGAGAGACCCAGTACTTC.

For the CDR3, the DNA is TGTGCCAGCCTAAAGGACAGGGGCACAGATACGCAGTATTTT. The encoded protein is CASLKDRGTDTQYF. The chain combines TRBV6-2 or TRBV6-3 with TRBJ2-3; 8 bases are shared with TRBD1. V dropped 8 bases and J dropped 1; count of bases not matched to a gene: 5. CDR3 size: 14 residues. Germline values: CDR1 MNHEY, CDR2 SVGEGT.

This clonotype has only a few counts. CDR3 region: CASSSLSGPNLQETQYF. Here the CDR3 DNA reads TGCGCCAGCAGCTCCTTGTCGGGCCCAAACCTTCAAGAGACCCAGTACTTC. The chain joins TRBV5-1 to TRBJ2-5; D is uncertain. Trimming removed 3 bases at V and 2 bases at J, with 20 bases between. Germline V gene lookup returns CDR1 SGHRS and CDR2 YFSETQ. The CDR3 consists of 17 residues.

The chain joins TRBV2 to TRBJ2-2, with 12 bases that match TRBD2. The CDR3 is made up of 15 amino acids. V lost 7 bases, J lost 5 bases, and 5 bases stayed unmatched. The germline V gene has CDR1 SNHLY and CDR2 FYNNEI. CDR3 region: CASKRTSGITGELFF. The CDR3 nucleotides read TGTGCCAGCAAAAGGACTAGCGGGATTACCGGGGAGCTGTTTTTT.

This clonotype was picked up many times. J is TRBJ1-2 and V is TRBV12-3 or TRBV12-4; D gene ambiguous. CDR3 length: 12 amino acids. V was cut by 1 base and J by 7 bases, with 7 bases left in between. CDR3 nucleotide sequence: TGTGCCAGCAGTTTAGTGGGTTTTGGCTACACCTTC. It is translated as CASSLVGFGYTF.

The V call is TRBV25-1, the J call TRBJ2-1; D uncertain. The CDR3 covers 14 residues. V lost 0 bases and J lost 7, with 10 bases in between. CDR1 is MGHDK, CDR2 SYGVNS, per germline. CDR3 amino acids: CASSEYQSRNEQFF. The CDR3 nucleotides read TGTGCCAGCAGTGAATATCAGTCGCGGAATGAGCAGTTCTTC.

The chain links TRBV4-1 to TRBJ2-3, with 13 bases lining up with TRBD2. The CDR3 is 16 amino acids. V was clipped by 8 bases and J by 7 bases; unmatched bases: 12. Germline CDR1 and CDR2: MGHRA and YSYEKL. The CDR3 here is CASERRTSGSPNTQYF. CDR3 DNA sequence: TGCGCCAGCGAAAGGAGGACTAGCGGGAGCCCCAATACGCAGTATTTT.

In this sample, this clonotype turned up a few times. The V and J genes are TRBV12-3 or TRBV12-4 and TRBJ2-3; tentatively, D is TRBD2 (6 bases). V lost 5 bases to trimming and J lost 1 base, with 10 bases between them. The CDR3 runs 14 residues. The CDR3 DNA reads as TGTGCCAGCAGTCGGGACTCACGCACAGATACGCAGTATTTT. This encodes CASSRDSRTDTQYF.

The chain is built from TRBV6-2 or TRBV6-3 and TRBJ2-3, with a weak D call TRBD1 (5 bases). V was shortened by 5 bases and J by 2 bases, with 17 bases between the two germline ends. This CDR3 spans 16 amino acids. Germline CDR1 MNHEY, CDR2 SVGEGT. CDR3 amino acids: CASSDFDADTTDTQYF. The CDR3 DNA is TGTGCCAGCAGTGACTTCGACGCGGACACCACAGATACGCAGTATTTT.

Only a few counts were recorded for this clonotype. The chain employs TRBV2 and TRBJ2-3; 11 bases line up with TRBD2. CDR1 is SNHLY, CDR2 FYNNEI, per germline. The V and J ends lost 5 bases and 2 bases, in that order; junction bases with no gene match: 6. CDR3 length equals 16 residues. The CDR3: CASSPLLAGATDTQYF. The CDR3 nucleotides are TGTGCCAGCAGTCCCTTACTAGCGGGAGCCACAGATACGCAGTATTTT.

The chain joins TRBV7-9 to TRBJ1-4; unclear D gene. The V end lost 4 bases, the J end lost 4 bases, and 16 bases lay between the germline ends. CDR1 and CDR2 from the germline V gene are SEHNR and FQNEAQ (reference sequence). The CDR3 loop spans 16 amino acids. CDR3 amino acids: CASSSVFAVGNEKLFF. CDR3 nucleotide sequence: TGTGCCAGCAGCTCCGTCTTCGCGGTTGGTAATGAAAAACTGTTTTTT.